Listed below are T cell receptor beta chains from one sample, sequenced in a study of blood T cell repertoires in COVID-19. Libraries were prepared by immunoSEQ multiplex PCR; TCRdb keeps only in-frame clonotypes and omits some of them. The sample lists over 300,000 clones; around 87% were seen once. Sequencing was done on a sample of peripheral blood. The receptors originated from a man aged 18 to 29 with active or convalescent COVID-19. Each CDR3 is given with its conserved first and last residue. The D gene is left open where the match is weak. The size entry is marked missing in some rows and otherwise reads once, few, many or a size class.

TGTGCCAGCAGTTTTGGGACAGGGGACGAGCAGTACTTC	CASSFGTGDEQYF	TRBD1	TRBV27	NA	TRBJ2-7
TGTGCCAGCAGCTTAGACTTAGCGTCCTACAATGAGCAGTTCTTC	CASSLDLASYNEQFF	NA	TRBV7-2	once	TRBJ2-1
TGTGCCAGCAGCCCCCAGCAAGGGGTTTCAACTAATGAAAAACTGTTTTTT	CASSPQQGVSTNEKLFF	NA	TRBV5-5	NA	TRBJ1-4
TGTGCCAGTAGCGCCGAAGATACCAGGGGAACGAACACTGAAGCTTTCTTT	CASSAEDTRGTNTEAFF	NA	TRBV19	NA	TRBJ1-1
TGTGCCTCATCCGGGGGGGGCGCATCCGATACGCAGTATTTT	CASSGGGASDTQYF	TRBD2	TRBV28	NA	TRBJ2-3
TGTGCCAGCAGTTGGGGCGCCCCGGTTCAAGAGACCCAGTACTTC	CASSWGAPVQETQYF	NA	TRBV27	NA	TRBJ2-5
TGTGCCAGTAGCCATTCCCAGGGGAACACCGGGGAGCTGTTTTTT	CASSHSQGNTGELFF	NA	TRBV19	NA	TRBJ2-2
TGTGCCTGGTCCAGACTAGCCCACGGCGAGCAGTACTTC	CAWSRLAHGEQYF	TRBD2	TRBV30	NA	TRBJ2-7
TGTGCCAGCAGTTTGTGGACCCAGGGGGCCTCCTACGAGCAGTACTTC	CASSLWTQGASYEQYF	TRBD1	TRBV27	once	TRBJ2-7
TGTGCCAGCAGCGAGACAGGGGAGTATGGCTACACCTTC	CASSETGEYGYTF	TRBD1	TRBV5-5	NA	TRBJ1-2
TGTGCCAGCAGCGTAGAGGGGGAGGGTCAGGGTGGCTACACCTTC	CASSVEGEGQGGYTF	NA	TRBV9	few	TRBJ1-2
TGTGCCAGCACGAGTGGGAAGGGGATATATTCCGGGGAGCTGTTTTTT	CASTSGKGIYSGELFF	NA	TRBV27	NA	TRBJ2-2
TGCAGCGTAGCAGGACGGGGGAACACTGAAGCTTTCTTT	CSVAGRGNTEAFF	NA	TRBV29-1	NA	TRBJ1-1
TGCGCCAGCAGCTTGGCCCCAACAGATTCCTACGAGCAGTACTTC	CASSLAPTDSYEQYF	NA	TRBV5-1	NA	TRBJ2-7
TGTGCCAGCAGCAGAGGACAGGGCAGAGGCTCCTACGAGCAGTACTTC	CASSRGQGRGSYEQYF	TRBD1	TRBV7-2	NA	TRBJ2-7
TGTGCCAGCACCGGACAGGGGAATGGCTACACCTTC	CASTGQGNGYTF	TRBD1	TRBV12-3/TRBV12-4	few	TRBJ1-2
TGCGCCAGCAGCCAAGATCCGGGGGCAGGGGGGGAGACCCAGTACTTC	CASSQDPGAGGETQYF	NA	TRBV4-1	NA	TRBJ2-5
TGCGCCAGCAGCTTGGTAGCGGGCGGGACCGGGGAGCTGTTTTTT	CASSLVAGGTGELFF	TRBD2	TRBV5-1	NA	TRBJ2-2
TGTGCCAGCACCTCACTTCTTAATTCACCCCTCCACTTT	CASTSLLNSPLHF	NA	TRBV2	NA	TRBJ1-6
TGTGCCTGGATTACGGACAGACCGTCTAACTATGGCTACACCTTC	CAWITDRPSNYGYTF	NA	TRBV30	NA	TRBJ1-2
TGTGCCATCACGGGACAGAACACCGGGGAGCTGTTTTTT	CAITGQNTGELFF	NA	TRBV10-3	NA	TRBJ2-2
TGTGCCAGCAGCCAACCGGGACTAGCGAGAGATACGCAGTATTTT	CASSQPGLARDTQYF	TRBD2	TRBV3-1/TRBV3-2	once	TRBJ2-3
TGTGCCAGCAGGTTGATAGACAGGGATAATGAAAAACTGTTTTTT	CASRLIDRDNEKLFF	TRBD1	TRBV28	NA	TRBJ1-4
TGTGCCAGCACCGGACAGGTAGATGGCTACACCTTC	CASTGQVDGYTF	TRBD1	TRBV5-6	NA	TRBJ1-2
TGTGCCAGCAGCCAACCGGACAGGGGGGCCCACGAGCAGTACTTC	CASSQPDRGAHEQYF	TRBD1	TRBV7-9	NA	TRBJ2-7
TGCGCCAGCAGCCAAGACAGGGGTTCGTTTTACGAGCAGTACTTC	CASSQDRGSFYEQYF	NA	TRBV4-1	many	TRBJ2-7
TGTGCCAGCAGGGCGGAGAACACCGGGGAGCTGTTTTTT	CASRAENTGELFF	NA	TRBV7-3	few	TRBJ2-2
TGTGCCAGTACCATCTCGACAGGGGGCAACCCTGAAGCTTTCTTT	CASTISTGGNPEAFF	TRBD1	TRBV19	NA	TRBJ1-1
TGCGCCAGCAGCCAACCGGGGAGAAACGAGCAGTACTTC	CASSQPGRNEQYF	NA	TRBV4-1	NA	TRBJ2-7
TGTGCCATCAGTGAATCAGGGTTAACCGGGGAGCTGTTTTTT	CAISESGLTGELFF	NA	TRBV10-3	NA	TRBJ2-2
TGTGCCAGCAGCTCAAATACAGATACGCAGTATTTT	CASSSNTDTQYF	NA	TRBV7-3	NA	TRBJ2-3
TGTGCCAGCAGCCATCAGGGCTGCGGCTACACCTTC	CASSHQGCGYTF	NA	TRBV3-1/TRBV3-2	once	TRBJ1-2
TGTGCCAGCAGCCAAGGTTCTAGCGCAGGCACCCAGTACTTC	CASSQGSSAGTQYF	NA	TRBV3-1/TRBV3-2	NA	TRBJ2-5
TGTGCCAGTCTGTCCCTCGGTGGGGCCAACGTCCTGACTTTC	CASLSLGGANVLTF	NA	TRBV28	NA	TRBJ2-6
TGTGCCAGCAGTTTGTCCGGATACAGGGAGAATCAGCCCCAGCATTTT	CASSLSGYRENQPQHF	NA	TRBV27	once	TRBJ1-5
TGTGCCAGCAGTTTGGGACAGGGTTGGGCCGAGGAGCTGTTTTTT	CASSLGQGWAEELFF	TRBD1	TRBV25-1	NA	TRBJ2-2
TGTGCCAGCAGCTCCCGATTGGGGGCTAGAGGTGGAAACATTCAGTACTTC	CASSSRLGARGGNIQYF	NA	TRBV7-2	NA	TRBJ2-4
TGTGCCAGCAGCTCCGGGGGTCCTGAAGCTTTCTTT	CASSSGGPEAFF	NA	TRBV27	NA	TRBJ1-1
TGTGCCAGCAGTTTAGACAGGGTTAACTATGGCTACACCTTC	CASSLDRVNYGYTF	TRBD1	TRBV27	once	TRBJ1-2
TGTGCCAGCAGCTTAGTTATTTCACAGACAGGGCCCTACGAGCAGTACTTC	CASSLVISQTGPYEQYF	TRBD1	TRBV7-2	NA	TRBJ2-7
TGTGCCAGCAGTCGAAGTACAGGGGCCGGGGAGCTGTTTTTT	CASSRSTGAGELFF	TRBD1	TRBV11-3	NA	TRBJ2-2
TGTGCCAGCAGCTACCTGACAGGGGCCGGGGATGGCTACACCTTC	CASSYLTGAGDGYTF	TRBD1	TRBV7-2	once	TRBJ1-2
TGTGCCAGCAGTTTGACTGCCCCCCCGGAAGAGACCCAGTACTTC	CASSLTAPPEETQYF	NA	TRBV28	NA	TRBJ2-5
TGTGCCAGCAGCTTAAGGGCAGGGGGCTCTGGGGCCAACGTGCTGACTTTC	CASSLRAGGSGANVLTF	TRBD1	TRBV7-3	NA	TRBJ2-6
TGCAGCGTTAGCCACTCCTACAATGAGCAGTTCTTC	CSVSHSYNEQFF	NA	TRBV29-1	NA	TRBJ2-1
TGTGCCAGCAGCTTGATCCGGGACAGGCGAAATGGCTACACCTTC	CASSLIRDRRNGYTF	TRBD1	TRBV7-2	NA	TRBJ1-2
TGTGCCAGCAGCGTAGGTGTCAGGGGGGAAGAGACCCAGTACTTC	CASSVGVRGEETQYF	NA	TRBV9	NA	TRBJ2-5
TGTGCCAGCAGCTTAGGACTAGCTGGGAGTGAGCAGTTCTTC	CASSLGLAGSEQFF	TRBD2	TRBV7-3	NA	TRBJ2-1
TGCGCCAGCAGCTTGGGTGACAGGGATGGCTATGGCTACACCTTC	CASSLGDRDGYGYTF	TRBD1	TRBV5-1	NA	TRBJ1-2
TGCGCCAGCAGCTTGGGTTTTGGTTTGGGGGACAGAACCTCCTACGAGCAGTACTTC	CASSLGFGLGDRTSYEQYF	TRBD1	TRBV5-1	NA	TRBJ2-7